This TCR beta chain is from a study of T cell repertoires in cytomegalovirus infection. TCRdb reprocessed the reads via MiXCR and lists one record per CDR3 protein. The sample has roughly 920,000 distinct CDR3 sequences, 30% to 40% seen once. Concerning this clonotype: As yet, its antigen is unknown.

V was clipped by 2 bases and J by 2 bases, with 10 bases between them. This CDR3 has 14 residues. CDR1 is SGHVS and CDR2 is FQNEAQ in the germline V gene. This clonotype originated in a human donor in good health (CMV status not recorded). Some clones in this sample may be carry-over from other donors' samples. This specimen was cultured CD8+ T cells from PBMCs, taken from culture after CMV antigen stimulation. The V and J genes are TRBV7-8 and TRBJ2-7, with a possible D match to TRBD2 (7 bases). In DNA form, the CDR3 reads TGTGCCAGCAGCTTAAAAGGGGGGGCCTACGAGCAGTACGTC. Translation gives CASSLKGGAYEQYV.